This T cell receptor beta chain was sequenced for a study of T cells after yellow fever vaccination (dated by TCRdb to the late 2010s). In the study overall: Libraries from fractions with low cell numbers were prepared with the SMART-Seq v4 Ultra Low Input RNA kit. Blood samples were taken at several timepoints before and after primary and secondary immunization, and bulk PBMC replicates and cell subsets were isolated. To follow T-cell clones before and after primary and booster YFV17D yellow fever vaccination, bulk TCR alpha and beta repertoires were sequenced over time. Two healthy male donors, one aged 18 to 30 and one aged 30 to 39 years, were included in the cohort.

The CDR3 contains 16 residues, cysteine and phenylalanine counted. Left in the record is the CDR3 DNA by itself, 48 bases read in frame from the first base. The germline V gene encodes CDR1 SNHLY and CDR2 FYNNEI. V is pruned by 2 bases and J by 7 bases, leaving 12 bases of the junction without a gene match. In light of the paper, this sample's treatment or condition label describes: live attenuated yellow fever vaccine strain. A standard Ficoll-Paque protocol was used to isolate PBMCs from peripheral blood. Dynabeads CD4 and CD8 positive selection kits were used to isolate CD4 and CD8 T-cell fractions. TriZol was used to extract RNA from bulk PBMCs, from CD4 and CD8 fractions, and from dextramer-positive and dextramer-negative fractions. Study-level results and caveats: A small fraction of clonotypes showed up in both the CD4 and CD8 compartments, probably as a result of convergent recombination. Compared with the primary T-cell response, the secondary T-cell response was faster but weaker, reaching its peak on day 5 rather than on day 15. Because only a couple of donors were included in the study, the extent to which the findings can be generalized is limited. After the booster, most of the clones that had expanded following primary vaccination were detected again (around 97% of CD4 and around 90% of CD8), which suggests that memory was broadly maintained. Computational filtering was needed because FACS-sorted repertoires could contain abundant contaminating clonotypes from the bulk population.

This clonotype was counted only a few times. Its specific antigen is unknown. Base qualities are not recorded, but no much larger clone differs from it by a single base. Sequencing relied on an Illumina NovaSeq 6000. TCR cDNA was synthesized by 5'RACE template switching, which introduced a universal primer site and unique molecular identifiers. Priming of cDNA synthesis was performed from both the TCR alpha and TCR beta constant segments. Two PCR steps were used to amplify libraries, with sample barcodes and sequencing adapters being added in the second step. Libraries were sequenced on Illumina HiSeq 2500 (2x100 bp) or NovaSeq (2x150 bp). On the authors' methods: MIGEC handled demultiplexing of reads and collapsing into UMI consensus sequences, while MiXCR performed V(D)J alignment. Vaccine-responding clonotypes were identified with edgeR using replicate PBMC samples, with FDR below 0.01 and a log2 fold change above 5 up to day 15 being required. Bulk clonotypes were assigned CD4 or CD8 identity according to which sequenced CD4 or CD8 repertoire held them at higher abundance. The public reads were quality trimmed at Q25 with fastp and then assembled into clones with MiXCR by TCRdb, keeping productive beta chains. Entries that share a CDR3 protein sequence are merged under the most common genes and DNA. TCRdb's processing, not the authors', yielded these V and J calls. The sample table lists approximately 120,000 distinct CDR3 sequences, over 8% of them with a count of one. The ten largest make up roughly 43% of the sample.

Recombination connected TRBV2 to TRBJ2-7; the central 9 bases match TRBD1. The sample here was CD8+ T cells sorted from PBMCs, taken on the day of the yellow fever booster vaccination. The receptor was isolated from a man between 18 and 29 years old who received the YFV17D yellow fever vaccine. The nucleotide sequence reads as follows: TGTGCCAGCAGTGAATTACCCGGGACAGGGTTTAGTGAGCAGTACTTC. Translated, this is CASSELPGTGFSEQYF.